A selection of T cell receptor beta chains follows, all from one sample in a study of cytomegalovirus exposure and HLA in healthy donors. Sequenced by immunoSEQ multiplex PCR; TCRdb stores in-frame clones only, minus some. The repertoire includes 150,000 to 200,000 clones, less than 85% of them detected once, and 3.5% to 5.5% sits in the top ten. Sequencing was performed on PBMCs. The receptors stem from a man aged 35 to 55 in good health and CMV-seronegative. Both conserved end residues are part of each CDR3. Each record gives: V gene, J gene, clone size, D gene, CDR3 protein, CDR3 DNA. A D gene is named only where the DNA matches it firmly. Size is stated for part of the rows, as once, few or many counts, or as a class when the clone is expanded.

v_gene: TRBV19
j_gene: TRBJ1-1
abundance: NA
d_gene: TRBD1
CDR3aa: CASWTGSLNTEAFF
CDR3nt: TGTGCCAGTTGGACAGGGTCCCTGAACACTGAAGCTTTCTTT

v_gene: TRBV7-8
j_gene: TRBJ1-5
abundance: NA
d_gene: TRBD1
CDR3aa: CASSLGTGVSNQPQHF
CDR3nt: TGTGCCAGCAGCTTAGGGACAGGGGTTAGCAATCAGCCCCAGCATTTT

v_gene: TRBV2
j_gene: TRBJ2-7
abundance: NA
d_gene: NA
CDR3aa: CASSVSLGLGSSYEQYF
CDR3nt: TGTGCCAGCAGTGTATCGTTAGGGCTAGGGAGCTCCTACGAGCAGTACTTC

v_gene: TRBV6-5
j_gene: TRBJ2-3
abundance: NA
d_gene: NA
CDR3aa: CASRRGSRDTQYF
CDR3nt: TGTGCCAGCAGAAGGGGGAGCAGGGATACGCAGTATTTT

v_gene: TRBV5-1
j_gene: TRBJ1-2
abundance: NA
d_gene: NA
CDR3aa: CASSLGQYYGYTF
CDR3nt: TGCGCCAGCAGCTTGGGTCAGTACTATGGCTACACCTTC

v_gene: TRBV4-1
j_gene: TRBJ2-7
abundance: NA
d_gene: NA
CDR3aa: CASSQGTGDFYEQYF
CDR3nt: TGCGCCAGCAGCCAAGGAACAGGAGATTTCTACGAGCAGTACTTC

v_gene: TRBV7-3
j_gene: TRBJ1-1
abundance: NA
d_gene: NA
CDR3aa: CASSFGGNTEAFF
CDR3nt: TGTGCCAGCAGCTTCGGCGGGAACACTGAAGCTTTCTTT

v_gene: TRBV5-1
j_gene: TRBJ2-7
abundance: NA
d_gene: TRBD1
CDR3aa: CASATPTGARYEQYF
CDR3nt: TGCGCCAGCGCGACGCCCACAGGGGCGAGGTACGAGCAGTACTTC

v_gene: TRBV19
j_gene: TRBJ1-5
abundance: once
d_gene: NA
CDR3aa: CATADSHNQPQHF
CDR3nt: TGTGCCACCGCGGACAGTCACAATCAGCCCCAGCATTTT

v_gene: TRBV9
j_gene: TRBJ1-2
abundance: NA
d_gene: NA
CDR3aa: CASSGIFSYGYTF
CDR3nt: TGTGCCAGCAGCGGAATATTCAGCTATGGCTACACCTTC

v_gene: TRBV5-6
j_gene: TRBJ2-3
abundance: once
d_gene: NA
CDR3aa: CASSFREPDTQYF
CDR3nt: TGTGCCAGCAGCTTCAGGGAACCAGATACGCAGTATTTT

v_gene: TRBV10-1
j_gene: TRBJ2-5
abundance: NA
d_gene: TRBD2
CDR3aa: CASSSTTSGGTRETQYF
CDR3nt: TGCGCCAGCAGTTCTACGACTAGCGGAGGGACCCGCGAGACCCAGTACTTC

v_gene: TRBV5-1
j_gene: TRBJ2-1
abundance: NA
d_gene: TRBD2
CDR3aa: CASSFSGGSNEQFF
CDR3nt: TGCGCCAGCAGCTTTAGCGGGGGGAGCAATGAGCAGTTCTTC

v_gene: TRBV21-1
j_gene: TRBJ1-5
abundance: NA
d_gene: NA
CDR3aa: CASSKGRGQGDLPQHF
CDR3nt: TGTGCCAGCAGCAAGGGACGGGGACAGGGGGATTTGCCCCAGCATTTT

v_gene: TRBV4-2
j_gene: TRBJ2-7
abundance: NA
d_gene: NA
CDR3aa: CASSQDYGGFSYEQYF
CDR3nt: TGTGCCAGCAGCCAAGATTATGGCGGCTTCTCCTACGAGCAGTACTTC

v_gene: TRBV9
j_gene: TRBJ2-5
abundance: NA
d_gene: NA
CDR3aa: CASSVSGDLSWETQYF
CDR3nt: TGTGCCAGCAGCGTATCGGGGGACCTCAGCTGGGAGACCCAGTACTTC

v_gene: TRBV10-3
j_gene: TRBJ2-7
abundance: NA
d_gene: NA
CDR3aa: CAISEKVGGSYEQYF
CDR3nt: TGTGCCATCAGTGAGAAGGTCGGGGGCTCCTACGAGCAGTACTTC

v_gene: TRBV2
j_gene: TRBJ1-1
abundance: NA
d_gene: NA
CDR3aa: CASSQRRGSTEAFF
CDR3nt: TGTGCCAGCAGCCAACGTCGGGGTTCCACTGAAGCTTTCTTT

v_gene: TRBV5-1
j_gene: TRBJ1-2
abundance: NA
d_gene: NA
CDR3aa: CASSLDGNYGYTF
CDR3nt: TGCGCCAGCAGCTTGGACGGGAACTATGGCTACACCTTC

v_gene: TRBV2
j_gene: TRBJ2-4
abundance: NA
d_gene: NA
CDR3aa: CASRLGAKNIQYF
CDR3nt: TGTGCCAGCAGACTAGGGGCCAAAAACATTCAGTACTTC

v_gene: TRBV28
j_gene: TRBJ2-5
abundance: NA
d_gene: TRBD2
CDR3aa: CASSLAGLGETQYF
CDR3nt: TGTGCCAGCAGCCTAGCGGGGTTGGGGGAGACCCAGTACTTC

v_gene: TRBV13
j_gene: TRBJ2-1
abundance: NA
d_gene: TRBD2
CDR3aa: CASSPGGEQFF
CDR3nt: TGTGCCAGCAGCCCCGGGGGGGAGCAGTTCTTC

v_gene: TRBV7-8
j_gene: TRBJ2-3
abundance: NA
d_gene: TRBD2
CDR3aa: CASSLAAGGRTDTQYF
CDR3nt: TGTGCCAGCAGCTTAGCGGCGGGGGGACGCACAGATACGCAGTATTTT

v_gene: TRBV7-3
j_gene: TRBJ2-7
abundance: NA
d_gene: NA
CDR3aa: CASSLFVGAYEQYF
CDR3nt: TGTGCCAGCAGCTTATTCGTAGGGGCCTACGAGCAGTACTTC

v_gene: TRBV28
j_gene: TRBJ1-5
abundance: NA
d_gene: NA
CDR3aa: CASSLLGTYSQPQHF
CDR3nt: TGTGCCAGCAGTTTATTAGGGACTTACAGTCAGCCCCAGCATTTT

v_gene: TRBV7-3
j_gene: TRBJ2-2
abundance: NA
d_gene: TRBD1
CDR3aa: CASRRGQGTGELFF
CDR3nt: TGTGCCAGCAGGCGGGGACAGGGCACCGGGGAGCTGTTTTTT

v_gene: TRBV7-9
j_gene: TRBJ1-2
abundance: NA
d_gene: TRBD1
CDR3aa: CASSFTGDGYTF
CDR3nt: TGTGCCAGCAGCTTTACAGGGGACGGCTACACCTTC

v_gene: TRBV29-1
j_gene: TRBJ2-7
abundance: NA
d_gene: NA
CDR3aa: CSVEQGTTSYEQYF
CDR3nt: TGCAGCGTGGAGCAGGGAACCACCTCCTACGAGCAGTACTTC

v_gene: TRBV5-6
j_gene: TRBJ2-1
abundance: NA
d_gene: NA
CDR3aa: CASSLRGYNEQFF
CDR3nt: TGTGCCAGCAGCTTGAGGGGATACAATGAGCAGTTCTTC

v_gene: TRBV9
j_gene: TRBJ2-3
abundance: NA
d_gene: TRBD2
CDR3aa: CASSPHVAGRSDTQYF
CDR3nt: TGTGCCAGCAGCCCTCACGTAGCGGGGCGGTCAGATACGCAGTATTTT

v_gene: TRBV27
j_gene: TRBJ1-6
abundance: once
d_gene: NA
CDR3aa: CASTERGSSYNSPLHF
CDR3nt: TGTGCCAGCACCGAAAGGGGGAGCTCCTATAATTCACCCCTCCACTTT

v_gene: TRBV18
j_gene: TRBJ2-7
abundance: NA
d_gene: NA
CDR3aa: CASSQDLTGYHEQYF
CDR3nt: TGTGCCAGCTCACAAGACCTTACAGGGTACCACGAGCAGTACTTC

v_gene: TRBV10-3
j_gene: TRBJ2-7
abundance: NA
d_gene: NA
CDR3aa: CAIGPRANEQYF
CDR3nt: TGTGCCATCGGTCCGAGGGCCAACGAGCAGTACTTC

v_gene: TRBV6-1
j_gene: TRBJ1-2
abundance: NA
d_gene: NA
CDR3aa: CASSEVGRGTYGYTF
CDR3nt: TGTGCCAGCAGTGAAGTAGGCAGGGGAACCTATGGCTACACCTTC

v_gene: TRBV6-5
j_gene: TRBJ1-5
abundance: NA
d_gene: NA
CDR3aa: CAASRPQHF
CDR3nt: TGTGCTGCCTCTAGGCCTCAGCATTTT